Listed here are 26 T cell receptor beta chains from one sample, sequenced in a study of Graves' ophthalmopathy and Graves' hyperthyroidism. TCR beta CDR3 amplification used RNA transcripts. The workflow started with a first-round RT-PCR run with HTBI primers and then moved on to a second-round multiplex PCR. A single record per CDR3 protein comes from TCRdb applying MiXCR to the multiplex PCR reads. The table shows hundreds of thousands of distinct CDR3 sequences, with over 20% occurring only once. Sequencing was carried out using peripheral blood. Every receptor here comes from a woman aged 18-30 years with stable Graves' hyperthyroidism. Some clones in this sample may be carry-over from other donors' samples.

The rearrangement uses TRBV2 and TRBJ1-1, with D perhaps matching TRBD1 (6 bases). Germline-derived CDR1 and CDR2 are SNHLY and FYNNEI. The CDR3 covers 10 residues. Trimming removed 10 bases from V and 10 bases from J, with 13 bases in between. The CDR3 sequence is CATQGHRAFF. For the CDR3, the DNA is TGTGCCACCCAGGGACACCGAGCTTTCTTT.

A note on this clonotype: A much bigger clone sits one base away, suggesting this may be a read error. The chain is built from TRBV7-9 and TRBJ1-6; 9 bases map to TRBD1. The CDR3 is 12 amino acids. The V gene's germline CDR1 is SEHNR and CDR2 FQNEAQ (reference sequence). The trim removed 6 bases at V and 15 bases at J, leaving 6 bases unmatched. The CDR3 sequence: CASREQGALLHF. DNA of the CDR3: TGTGCCAGCAGAGAACAGGGGGCACTCCTCCACTTT.

This clonotype has at least ten counts. The V call is TRBV12-3 or TRBV12-4, the J call TRBJ1-3; the match to TRBD1 covers 7 bases. The CDR3 runs 13 residues. The V and J ends lost 3 bases and 11 bases, in that order; junction bases with no gene match: 7. The CDR3 loop is CASSFGTDPSIYF. CDR3 in DNA: TGTGCCAGCAGTTTTGGGACAGACCCATCCATATATTTT.

This clonotype was recorded only once. V usage is TRBV5-1 and J usage is TRBJ1-2; D uncertain. The V gene's germline CDR1 is SGHRS and CDR2 YFSETQ. The CDR3 extends over 12 amino acids. The ends were cut back, 6 bases at V and 5 bases at J, with 11 bases in the middle. The CDR3 sequence is CASKGDWYGYTF. The CDR3 nucleotides are TGCGCCAGCAAGGGTGATTGGTATGGCTACACCTTC. Full variable domain (remainder filled in from reference TRBV5-1 and TRBJ1-2): KAGVTQTPRYLIKTRGQQVTLSCSPISGHRSVSWYQQTPGQGLQFLFEYFSETQRNKGNFPGRFSGRQFSNSRSEMNVSTLELGDSALYLCASKGDWYGYTFGSGTRLTVV.

This clonotype was picked up a small number of times. The chain recombines TRBV7-9 with TRBJ2-2, with D unresolved. Trimming removed 2 bases at V and 7 bases at J, with 14 bases between. Germline assignment: CDR1 SEHNR and CDR2 FQNEAQ (reference sequence). This CDR3 is built from 15 residues. CDR3: CASSLSSPIGGELFF. In nucleotides, the CDR3 is TGTGCCAGCAGCTTAAGTTCTCCCATAGGCGGGGAGCTGTTTTTT.

There are many counts of this clonotype. The CDR3: CASSLTLPYEQYF. The CDR3 bases are TGTGCCAGCAGTTTGACACTTCCCTACGAGCAGTACTTC. The J gene is TRBJ2-7, the V gene TRBV28, with unresolved D. Trimming removed 3 bases from V and 2 bases from J, with 8 bases in between. The CDR3 is made up of 13 amino acids. CDR1 is MDHEN and CDR2 is SYDVKM in the germline V gene.

Of note for this clonotype: A read error is likely, as this CDR3 ends without the conserved phenylalanine or tryptophan. The V and J genes are TRBV12-3 or TRBV12-4 and TRBJ2-7; perhaps TRBD2 as D (5 bases). The CDR3 contains 14 residues. V lost 4 bases and J 5 bases, leaving 15 bases between the germline ends. The DNA for the CDR3 is TGTGCCAGCAGTTCCCCCCCGGGATTCCACGAGCAGTACTAC. It codes for CASSSPPGFHEQYY.

This clonotype was recorded at least ten times. The chain recombines TRBV7-2 with TRBJ1-5; perhaps TRBD1 as D (5 bases). The germline V and J ends were trimmed by 6 bases and 5 bases, with 11 bases remaining between them. Germline CDR1 and CDR2: SGHTA and FQGNSA. This CDR3 comprises 13 residues. CDR3 coding DNA: TGTGCCAGCAGTTTGCAAGGGGATCAGCCCCAGCATTTT. Protein product: CASSLQGDQPQHF.

Worth noting for this clonotype: This may arise from a read error, as a much more abundant clone is one base away. The chain joins TRBV12-3 or TRBV12-4 to TRBJ1-6; 8 positions agree with TRBD1. The CDR3 covers 16 residues. The V gene end was trimmed by 0 bases and the J gene end by 11 bases; junction bases not matched to a gene: 9. The CDR3 DNA reads as TGTGCCAGCAGTTTAGCGGGGACAGGTTATAGTGCACCCCTCCACTTT. It codes for CASSLAGTGYSAPLHF.

The gene calls are TRBV5-5 and TRBJ2-7; D may be TRBD1 (6 bases). The CDR3 length is 14 residues. With 4 bases removed from V and 4 bases from J, the gap between germline ends came to 15 bases. The V gene's germline CDR1 is SGHKS and CDR2 YYEKEE (reference sequence). The DNA for the CDR3 is TGTGCCAGCAGCCGGGCGAGGGGGATTTACGAGCAGTACTTC. Translation gives CASSRARGIYEQYF.

The chain combines TRBV6-2 or TRBV6-3 with TRBJ1-1; 9 nucleotides agree with TRBD1. CDR3 length: 14 amino acids. Germline values: CDR1 MNHEY, CDR2 SVGEGT. V shed 6 bases, J shed 7 bases, and the junction held 9 bases outside the gene matches. CDR3 amino acids: CASRIGDRVGEAFF. DNA of the CDR3: TGTGCCAGCAGGATAGGGGACAGGGTTGGTGAAGCTTTCTTT.

This clonotype appeared many times. The CDR3 loop reads CASSLGEGVNEQYF. The CDR3 DNA reads TGCGCCAGCAGCCTCGGGGAGGGTGTGAACGAGCAGTACTTC. V and J are TRBV5-1 and TRBJ2-7, with 7 bases fitting TRBD2. With V trimmed by 4 bases and J by 5 bases, 9 bases remained unmatched. The CDR3 extends over 14 amino acids. Per the germline V gene, CDR1 is SGHRS and CDR2 is YFSETQ. Together with reference TRBV5-1 and TRBJ2-7, the CDR3 gives the full variable domain: KAGVTQTPRYLIKTRGQQVTLSCSPISGHRSVSWYQQTPGQGLQFLFEYFSETQRNKGNFPGRFSGRQFSNSRSEMNVSTLELGDSALYLCASSLGEGVNEQYFGPGTRLTVT.

In its sample, this clonotype was seen many times. The V gene is TRBV11-2, the J gene TRBJ2-7; 8 bases are a match to TRBD2. Germline values: CDR1 SGHAT, CDR2 FQNNGV. Losses at the gene ends were 7 bases for V and 5 bases for J; bases not matched to a gene: 19. This CDR3 has 17 residues. CDR3 protein: CASNRESARGGTNEQYF. For the CDR3, the DNA is TGTGCCAGCAACAGGGAGTCGGCTCGCGGGGGGACCAACGAGCAGTACTTC.

There are many counts of this clonotype. The rearrangement links TRBV5-5 to TRBJ1-2; D possibly corresponds to TRBD1 (5 bases). CDR1 SGHKS and CDR2 YYEKEE come from the germline V gene (reference sequence). V was trimmed by 0 bases and J by 6 bases, leaving 18 bases between them. CDR3 size: 16 residues. The CDR3 nucleotides are TGTGCCAGCAGCTTGGGTGTAGGGGAGTGGCTTCATGGCTACACCTTC. This sequence encodes CASSLGVGEWLHGYTF.

This clonotype was counted many times. The chain employs TRBV6-1 and TRBJ2-7, with 9 bases that match TRBD1. The CDR3 contains 14 residues. The V gene end was trimmed by 1 base and the J gene end by 3 bases; junction bases not matched to a gene: 1. CDR1 and CDR2 (germline): MNHNS, SASEGT. The CDR3, as DNA: TGTGCCAGCAGTGAAGGGACAGGGGACTACGAGCAGTACTTC. This gives the protein CASSEGTGDYEQYF.

This chain joins TRBV6-1 and TRBJ2-7; D may be TRBD1 (6 bases). V lost 6 bases, J lost 5 bases, and 14 bases lay in between. Germline V lookup: CDR1 MNHNS, CDR2 SASEGT. The CDR3 spans 13 residues. CDR3 sequence (DNA): TGTGCCAGCAGGTCCAGGGGTCCCCACGAGCAGTACTTC. Its translation: CASRSRGPHEQYF.

This clonotype has ten or more counts. The rearrangement joins TRBV30 to TRBJ1-3; D perhaps matches TRBD1 (5 bases). The CDR3 is made up of 15 amino acids. V lost 2 bases and J 5 bases, leaving 16 bases between the germline ends. The germline CDR1 and CDR2 sequences are GTSNPN and SVGIG (reference sequence). The CDR3: CAWSSSGTGRNTIYF. The CDR3 nucleotides are TGTGCCTGGAGTTCGTCCGGGACTGGAAGAAACACCATATATTTT.

In its sample, this clonotype was seen many times. J is TRBJ2-2 and V is TRBV19, with D hard to call. Germline V gives CDR1 LNHDA, CDR2 SQIVND (reference sequence). Trimming took off 5 bases at V and 3 bases at J, with 13 bases between the two ends. The CDR3 has 15 amino acids. The CDR3 nucleotides read TGTGCCAGTAGTCCCCTTTGGACCGACACCGGGGAGCTGTTTTTT. Translating gives CASSPLWTDTGELFF.

This clonotype was found a few times. A read error may explain this, as a much larger clone is one base away. This CDR3 reads CASSWKGDQPQQF. For the CDR3, the DNA is TGTGCCAGCAGTTGGAAAGGGGATCAGCCCCAGCAGTTT. This rearrangement joins TRBV27 to TRBJ1-5; a possible D gene is TRBD1 (5 bases). The germline CDR1 and CDR2 sequences are MNHEY and SMNVEV (reference sequence). This CDR3 comprises 13 residues.

This clonotype was counted between two and nine times. The chain uses TRBV7-6 and TRBJ1-1, with TRBD1 matching 7 bases. The V segment lost 5 bases and the J segment 5 bases; nucleotides outside the gene matches: 11. Germline V CDR1 and CDR2: SGHVS, FNYEAQ. The CDR3 runs 15 residues. CDR3 DNA sequence: TGTGCCAGCAGCGATCTTGACAGGGCGATAACTGAAGCTTTCTTT. Its protein is CASSDLDRAITEAFF. The complete variable domain, with remaining parts taken from reference TRBV7-6 and TRBJ1-1, reads GAGVSQSPRYKVTKRGQDVALRCDPISGHVSLYWYRQALGQGPEFLTYFNYEAQQDKSGLPNDRFSAERPEGSISTLTIQRTEQRDSAMYRCASSDLDRAITEAFFGQGTRLTVV.

This clonotype occurred many times. The chain employs TRBV6-5 and TRBJ1-3; tentatively, D is TRBD1 (6 bases). This CDR3 region has 14 residues. The germline V and J ends were trimmed by 9 bases and 6 bases, with 18 bases remaining between them. CDR1 and CDR2 from the germline V gene are MNHEY and SVGAGI. CDR3 amino acids: CARSNGGQLNTIYF. Written as DNA, the CDR3 is TGTGCCAGGTCTAATGGGGGACAACTAAACACCATATATTTT.

This clonotype was observed many times. CDR3 nucleotides: TGCAGCGTTGGGGACGGAGAGTTTCAGCCCCAGCATTTT. Translated, it gives CSVGDGEFQPQHF. The V call is TRBV29-1, the J call TRBJ1-5; the D gene is possibly TRBD1 (5 bases). With 4 bases removed from V and 6 bases from J, the gap between germline ends came to 13 bases. CDR3 length: 13 amino acids. Germline assignment: CDR1 SQVTM and CDR2 ANQGSEA.

In its sample, this clonotype was seen a few times. This rearrangement joins TRBV7-9 to TRBJ2-4, with 7 bases lining up with TRBD2. The J segment lost 1 base and the V segment lost 2 bases, leaving 5 bases of the junction unmatched. The CDR3 is 16 residues long. The V gene's germline CDR1 is SEHNR and CDR2 FQNEAQ (reference sequence). DNA for the CDR3: TGTGCCAGCAGCTTAAACCTAGCGGATGCCAAAAACATTCAGTACTTC. Translated: CASSLNLADAKNIQYF.

This clonotype has more than one count but fewer than ten. The chain is built from TRBV6-1 and TRBJ1-1, with unresolved D. The V gene lost 5 bases and the J gene lost 8 bases, with 9 bases spanning the gap. This CDR3 region has 11 residues. The germline CDR1 and CDR2 sequences are MNHNS and SASEGT. CDR3 in amino acids: CASSRGDEAFF. The CDR3 DNA is TGTGCCAGCAGTCGAGGAGACGAAGCTTTCTTT.

The V call is TRBV20-1, the J call TRBJ2-7; 9 positions match TRBD1. Germline values: CDR1 DFQATT, CDR2 SNEGSKA (reference sequence). CDR3 length: 12 residues. J gave up 6 bases and V 8 bases, and 8 bases lay outside the gene matches. CDR3 DNA: TGCAGTAAACCGGGACAGGGCCTCGAGCAGTACTTC. Protein sequence: CSKPGQGLEQYF.

This clonotype was detected many times. The chain recombines TRBV6-1 with TRBJ1-2; 7 positions agree with TRBD1. The J segment lost 4 bases and the V segment lost 5 bases, leaving 4 bases of the junction unmatched. CDR1 and CDR2 from the germline V gene are MNHNS and SASEGT. The CDR3 covers 13 residues. The CDR3, as DNA: TGTGCCAGCAGTCGACAGGGCCCCTATGGCTACACCTTC. It translates to CASSRQGPYGYTF.